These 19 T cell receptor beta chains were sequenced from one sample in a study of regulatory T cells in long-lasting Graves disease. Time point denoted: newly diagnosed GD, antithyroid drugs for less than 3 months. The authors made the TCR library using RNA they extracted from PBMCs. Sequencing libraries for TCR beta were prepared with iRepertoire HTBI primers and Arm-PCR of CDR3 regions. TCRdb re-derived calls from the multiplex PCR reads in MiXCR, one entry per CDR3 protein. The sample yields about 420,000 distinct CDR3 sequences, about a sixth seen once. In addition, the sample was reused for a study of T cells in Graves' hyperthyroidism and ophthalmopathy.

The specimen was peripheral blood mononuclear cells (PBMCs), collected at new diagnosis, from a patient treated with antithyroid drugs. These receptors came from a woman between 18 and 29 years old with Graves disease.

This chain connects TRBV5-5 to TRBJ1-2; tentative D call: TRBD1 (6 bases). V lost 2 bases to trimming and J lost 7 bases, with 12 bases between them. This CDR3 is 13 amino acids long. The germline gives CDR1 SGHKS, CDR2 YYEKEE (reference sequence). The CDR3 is CASSLRGSGGYTF. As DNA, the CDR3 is TGTGCCAGCAGCTTAAGGGGGAGCGGTGGCTACACCTTC. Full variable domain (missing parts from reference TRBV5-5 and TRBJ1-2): DAGVTQSPTHLIKTRGQQVTLRCSPISGHKSVSWYQQVLGQGPQFIFQYYEKEERGRGNFPDRFSARQFPNYSSELNVNALLLGDSALYLCASSLRGSGGYTFGSGTRLTVV.

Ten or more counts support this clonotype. CDR3 bases: TGTGCCAGCAGCCAAGACAAGAGCTCCTACAATGAGCAGTTCTTC. Translating it yields CASSQDKSSYNEQFF. V and J are TRBV5-5 and TRBJ2-1, with D unresolved. Germline V gene sequence: CDR1 SGHKS, CDR2 YYEKEE (reference sequence). There are 15 residues in the CDR3. V dropped 4 bases and J dropped 0 bases, with 11 bases sitting between them. Full variable domain (rest looked up from reference TRBV5-5 and TRBJ2-1): DAGVTQSPTHLIKTRGQQVTLRCSPISGHKSVSWYQQVLGQGPQFIFQYYEKEERGRGNFPDRFSARQFPNYSSELNVNALLLGDSALYLCASSQDKSSYNEQFFGPGTRLTVL.

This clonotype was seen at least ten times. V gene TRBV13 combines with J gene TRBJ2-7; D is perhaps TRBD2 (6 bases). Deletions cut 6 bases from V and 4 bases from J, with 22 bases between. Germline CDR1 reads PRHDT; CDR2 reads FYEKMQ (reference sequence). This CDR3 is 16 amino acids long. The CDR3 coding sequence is TGTGCCAGCAGTCAACAACCAGGAGGAGGGGTGTACGAGCAGTACTTC. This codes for CASSQQPGGGVYEQYF.

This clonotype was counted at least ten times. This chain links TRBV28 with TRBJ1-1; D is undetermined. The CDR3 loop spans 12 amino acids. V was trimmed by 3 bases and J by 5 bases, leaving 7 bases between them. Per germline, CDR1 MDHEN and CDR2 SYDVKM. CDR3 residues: CASSLLSTEAFF. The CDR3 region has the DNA TGTGCCAGCAGTTTGCTCTCGACTGAAGCTTTCTTT.

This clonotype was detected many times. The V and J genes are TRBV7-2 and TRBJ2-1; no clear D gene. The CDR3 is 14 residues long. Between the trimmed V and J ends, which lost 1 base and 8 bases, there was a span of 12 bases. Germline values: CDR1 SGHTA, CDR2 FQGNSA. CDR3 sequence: CASSLESSLDEQFF. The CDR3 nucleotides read TGTGCCAGCAGCTTAGAATCATCCCTCGATGAGCAGTTCTTC.

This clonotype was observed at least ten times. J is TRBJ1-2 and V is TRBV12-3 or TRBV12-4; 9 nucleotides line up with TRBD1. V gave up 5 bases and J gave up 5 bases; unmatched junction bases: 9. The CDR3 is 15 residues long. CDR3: CASSLGQGREYGYTF. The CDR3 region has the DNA TGTGCCAGCAGTCTGGGACAGGGAAGAGAGTATGGCTACACCTTC.

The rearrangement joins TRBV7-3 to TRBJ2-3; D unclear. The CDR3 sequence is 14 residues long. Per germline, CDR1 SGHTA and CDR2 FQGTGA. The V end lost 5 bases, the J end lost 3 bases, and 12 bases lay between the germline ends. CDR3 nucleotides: TGTGCCAGCAGCCAAGGGCAGGCAACAGATACGCAGTATTTT. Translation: CASSQGQATDTQYF. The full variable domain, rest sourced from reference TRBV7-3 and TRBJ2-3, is GAGVSQTPSNKVTEKGKYVELRCDPISGHTALYWYRQSLGQGPEFLIYFQGTGAADDSGLPNDRFFAVRPEGSVSTLKIQRTERGDSAVYLCASSQGQATDTQYFGPGTRLTVL.

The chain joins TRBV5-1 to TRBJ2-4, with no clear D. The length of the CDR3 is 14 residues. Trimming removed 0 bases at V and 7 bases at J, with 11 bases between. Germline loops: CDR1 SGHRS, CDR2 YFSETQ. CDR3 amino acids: CASSLGLEGNIQYF. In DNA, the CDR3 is TGCGCCAGCAGCTTGGGGCTAGAAGGGAACATTCAGTACTTC.

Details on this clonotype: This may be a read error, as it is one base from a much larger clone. The CDR3 loop is CSAKALANTGEPFF. CDR3 DNA sequence: TGCAGTGCCAAGGCCCTAGCGAACACCGGGGAGCCGTTTTTT. V gene TRBV20-1 combines with J gene TRBJ2-2; a weak D match, TRBD2 (6 bases). CDR1 and CDR2 from the germline V gene are DFQATT and SNEGSKA (reference sequence). This CDR3 comprises 14 residues.

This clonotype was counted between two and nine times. As DNA, the CDR3 is TGTGCCAGCAGTTACGAAGGGGCGAGAGGCTACACCTTC. The encoded protein is CASSYEGARGYTF. This rearrangement joins TRBV6-2 or TRBV6-3 to TRBJ1-2, with a tentative D call TRBD1 (5 bases). The germline CDR1 and CDR2 sequences are MNHEY and SVGEGT. The CDR3 contains 13 residues. Trimming took off 2 bases at V and 8 bases at J, with 12 bases between the two ends.

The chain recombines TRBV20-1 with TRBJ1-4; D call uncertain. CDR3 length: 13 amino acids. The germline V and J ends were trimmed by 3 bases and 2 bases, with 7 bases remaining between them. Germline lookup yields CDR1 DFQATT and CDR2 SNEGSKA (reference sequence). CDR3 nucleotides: TGCAGTGCTAGGCGCACGACTAATGAAAAACTGTTTTTT. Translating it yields CSARRTTNEKLFF.

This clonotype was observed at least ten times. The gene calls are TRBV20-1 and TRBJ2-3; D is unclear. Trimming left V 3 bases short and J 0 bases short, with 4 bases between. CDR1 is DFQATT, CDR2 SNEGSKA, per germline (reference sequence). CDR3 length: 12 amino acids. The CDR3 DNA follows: TGCAGTGCTAGCGGGAGCACAGATACGCAGTATTTT. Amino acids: CSASGSTDTQYF.

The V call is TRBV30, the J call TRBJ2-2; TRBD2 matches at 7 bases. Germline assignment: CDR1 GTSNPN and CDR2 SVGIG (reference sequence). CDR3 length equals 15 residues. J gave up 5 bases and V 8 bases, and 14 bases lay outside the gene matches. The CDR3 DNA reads TGTGCCCACCACCGACTAGCATCGGGGACCGGGGAGCTGTTTTTT. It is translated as CAHHRLASGTGELFF.

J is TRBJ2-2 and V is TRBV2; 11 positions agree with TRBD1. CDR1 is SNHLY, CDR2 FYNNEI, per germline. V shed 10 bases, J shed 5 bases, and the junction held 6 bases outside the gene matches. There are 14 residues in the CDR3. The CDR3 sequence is CANRDRGWTGELFF. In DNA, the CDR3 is TGTGCCAACCGGGACAGGGGGTGGACCGGGGAGCTGTTTTTT.

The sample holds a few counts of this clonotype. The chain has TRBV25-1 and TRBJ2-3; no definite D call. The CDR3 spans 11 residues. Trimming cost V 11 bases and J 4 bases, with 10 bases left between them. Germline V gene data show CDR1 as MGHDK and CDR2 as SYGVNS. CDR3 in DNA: TGTGCCTCCAACTCCGCAGATACGCAGTATTTT. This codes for CASNSADTQYF.

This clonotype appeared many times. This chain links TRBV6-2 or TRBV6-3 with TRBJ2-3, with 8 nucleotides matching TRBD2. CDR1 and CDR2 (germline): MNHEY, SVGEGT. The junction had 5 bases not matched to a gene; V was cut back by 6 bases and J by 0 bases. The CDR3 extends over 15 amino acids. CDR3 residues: CASRDSSGSTDTQYF. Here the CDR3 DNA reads TGTGCCAGCAGGGACTCTAGCGGGAGCACAGATACGCAGTATTTT.

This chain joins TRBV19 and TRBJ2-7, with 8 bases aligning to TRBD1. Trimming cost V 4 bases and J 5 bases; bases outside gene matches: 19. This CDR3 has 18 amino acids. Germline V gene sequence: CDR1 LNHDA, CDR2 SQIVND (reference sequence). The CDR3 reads CASSTALVTGTGLDEQYF. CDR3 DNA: TGTGCCAGTAGTACAGCCTTGGTGACCGGGACAGGTCTCGACGAGCAGTACTTC.

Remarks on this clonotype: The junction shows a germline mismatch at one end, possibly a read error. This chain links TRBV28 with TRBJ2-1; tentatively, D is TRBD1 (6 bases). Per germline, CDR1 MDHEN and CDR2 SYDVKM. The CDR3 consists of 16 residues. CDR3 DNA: TGTGCCAGCAGTGGCGACAGGTGGAGCTCCTGCAATGAGCAGTTCTTC. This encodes CASSGDRWSSCNEQFF.

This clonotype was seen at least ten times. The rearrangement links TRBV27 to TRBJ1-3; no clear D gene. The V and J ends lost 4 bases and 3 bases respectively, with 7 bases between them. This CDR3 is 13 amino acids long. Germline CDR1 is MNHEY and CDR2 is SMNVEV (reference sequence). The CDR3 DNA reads TGTGCCAGCAGTTATCGGCTTGGAAACACCATATATTTT. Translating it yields CASSYRLGNTIYF.